This T cell receptor beta chain was captured in a study of T cells after yellow fever vaccination. Study context: The fractions with low cell numbers were processed using SMART-Seq v4 Ultra Low Input.

TCRdb itself ran the 5' RACE reads through MiXCR, one entry per CDR3 protein. Of 300,000 to 400,000 distinct CDR3 sequences in the sample, 8.5% to 9% were seen once. The germline V gene has CDR1 SEHNR and CDR2 FQNEAQ (reference sequence). The CDR3 totals 15 residues. V was pared by 5 bases and J by 4 bases, with 7 bases of the junction left unmatched. The clonotype comes from a man between 18 and 35 years old who received the YFV17D yellow fever vaccine. J is TRBJ2-5 and V is TRBV7-9; 10 bases fit TRBD2. Here the sequenced sample was PBMCs, taken on the day of the first yellow fever vaccination. CDR3 residues: CASSPGLAALETQYF. CDR3 nucleotides: TGTGCCAGCAGCCCCGGACTAGCGGCATTAGAGACCCAGTACTTC.